The rows below give T cell receptor beta chains drawn from one sample of a study of blood T cell repertoires in COVID-19. Data came from immunoSEQ multiplex PCR; TCRdb stores just in-frame clones and leaves some out. Of 150,000 to 200,000 clones listed, about 90% were seen once; the top ten hold 1% to 1.5%. Sequencing input: PBMCs or T cells enriched from blood (not recorded which). All receptors come from a human donor with acute COVID-19. The donor label of this sample is uncertain. Both conserved end residues are part of each CDR3. D genes are given only for firm matches.

CDR3	D	V	J
CASSRAGTSGGLQETQYF	TRBD2	TRBV7-6	TRBJ2-5
CASSLGIGEFTDTQYF	NA	TRBV7-3	TRBJ2-3
CASSSQERQPQHF	NA	TRBV2	TRBJ1-5
CATSDARDRGNGYTF	TRBD1	TRBV24-1	TRBJ1-2
CAWSVEERIHEQYF	NA	TRBV30	TRBJ2-7
CASSYPGSGDHEQYF	TRBD2	TRBV6-2/TRBV6-3	TRBJ2-7
CASSLGRGEQFF	NA	TRBV7-2	TRBJ2-1
CASSYQGPAAF	NA	TRBV6-2/TRBV6-3	TRBJ1-2
CASSKQGRNQPQHF	TRBD1	TRBV18	TRBJ1-5
CASSPSRGAHEQFF	NA	TRBV11-2	TRBJ2-1
CASGSNRGNSNQPQHF	TRBD1	TRBV12-5	TRBJ1-5
CASSLATSGGGTEQFF	TRBD2	TRBV5-1	TRBJ2-1
CASSLSPTGNYGYTF	NA	TRBV27	TRBJ1-2
CASSLAGGGADTQYF	TRBD2	TRBV5-4	TRBJ2-3
CASSPQGLAGDGELFF	TRBD2	TRBV19	TRBJ2-2
CAISEQRRGGTDTQYF	TRBD2	TRBV10-3	TRBJ2-3
CASSYAGLNTEAFF	NA	TRBV6-5	TRBJ1-1
CASSPTGSSYNEQFF	NA	TRBV6-6	TRBJ2-1
CAWMDAGGGHEQFF	TRBD1	TRBV30	TRBJ2-1
CASASGRESPLHF	NA	TRBV12-5	TRBJ1-6
CASSLMGQGINEQFF	TRBD1	TRBV5-1	TRBJ2-1
CASSPYLGSGNQPQHF	NA	TRBV4-1	TRBJ1-5
CASSYPQGAANTEAFF	TRBD1	TRBV5-1	TRBJ1-1
CATSRNRDNEQFF	NA	TRBV15	TRBJ2-1
CASSLTAGGPVYTQYF	TRBD2	TRBV28	TRBJ2-3
CATSDMAPMGQTYGYTF	NA	TRBV24-1	TRBJ1-2
CASSQGLAGRDTQYF	TRBD2	TRBV28	TRBJ2-3
CASSLTGTGAMNTEAFF	TRBD1	TRBV11-2	TRBJ1-1
CASSSVQGEETQYF	NA	TRBV5-1	TRBJ2-5
CASSLSFGGGHQETQYF	NA	TRBV28	TRBJ2-5
CASSETDRAGYGYTF	TRBD1	TRBV6-1	TRBJ1-2
CASSQAIAASQYF	NA	TRBV4-2	TRBJ2-5
CASSLARGPGFGNTIYF	TRBD1	TRBV5-1	TRBJ1-3
CASSKAGTGKTYEQYF	NA	TRBV21-1	TRBJ2-7
CASSIGTGSGSEAFF	TRBD1	TRBV19	TRBJ1-1
CASSRTGGASDSNQPQHF	TRBD1	TRBV18	TRBJ1-5
CASSAGLAREQFF	NA	TRBV7-2	TRBJ2-1
CASSAGHLISGNTIYF	NA	TRBV9	TRBJ1-3
CASSEGVDYGYTF	NA	TRBV6-1	TRBJ1-2
CASTIGVRGNQPQHF	NA	TRBV19	TRBJ1-5
CASSLGTGDPNGYTF	TRBD1	TRBV5-4	TRBJ1-2
CASSPMEGRETQYF	NA	TRBV18	TRBJ2-5
CASSSRAGGNEKLFF	NA	TRBV6-4	TRBJ1-4
CASSLWDYTDTQYF	TRBD2	TRBV5-1	TRBJ2-3
CASSLTPGQDQETQYF	NA	TRBV9	TRBJ2-5
CASSQDSGEDTEAFF	NA	TRBV4-3	TRBJ1-1
CASALGLTYNSPLHF	NA	TRBV19	TRBJ1-6
CASSLDRAYRPQHF	TRBD1	TRBV27	TRBJ1-5
CASSQAEGQGNFYEQFF	TRBD1	TRBV4-2	TRBJ2-1